Presented here are 16 T cell receptor beta chains from one specimen sequenced in a study of T cells after posttransplantation cyclophosphamide. Libraries were prepared by immunoSEQ multiplex PCR; TCRdb keeps only in-frame clonotypes and omits some of them. Of 15,000 to 20,000 clones in the sample, about three quarters were seen once. Busulfan-fludarabine conditioning, marrow transplant, and cyclophosphamide on days +3 and +4 were administered. The source was CD8+ T cells sorted from PBMCs, collected around 2,000 days after a stem cell transplant with posttransplant cyclophosphamide. The receptors stem from a female patient between 40 and 55 years old who received an allogeneic stem cell transplant from a related donor, was CMV-positive, and had no GVHD. Some T cells may originate from the graft donor.

The rearrangement links TRBV29-1 to TRBJ1-2; D might be TRBD1 (6 bases). This CDR3 has 18 residues. V lost 3 bases, J lost 4 bases, and 27 bases lay in between. Per the germline V gene, CDR1 is SQVTM and CDR2 is ANQGSEA. The CDR3 loop reads CSVDNQDAGQPGGYGYTF. CDR3 nucleotide sequence: TGCAGCGTTGACAACCAAGATGCCGGACAGCCGGGGGGCTATGGCTACACCTTC.

At least ten counts were recorded for this clone. This rearrangement joins TRBV9 to TRBJ2-3; D might be TRBD1 (6 bases). In germline, CDR1 is SGDLS, CDR2 YYNGEE. The CDR3 contains 15 residues. Trimming removed 1 base from V and 3 bases from J, with 12 bases in between. CDR3 protein: CASSVNNRATDTQYF. The CDR3 DNA reads TGTGCCAGCAGCGTAAACAACAGGGCAACAGATACGCAGTATTTT.

V usage is TRBV21-1 and J usage is TRBJ2-7; TRBD2 was called by the table and not checked on the DNA. TRBV21-1 is recorded as a pseudogene. This CDR3 has 15 amino acids. CDR3 protein: CASSNRDYAFYEQYF. The CDR3, as DNA: TGTGCCAGCAGCAACCGGGACTATGCGTTCTACGAGCAGTACTTC.

This clone was observed once. This rearrangement joins TRBV27 to TRBJ2-3, with TRBD2 as a possible D gene (6 bases). From germline, CDR1 is MNHEY and CDR2 SMNVEV (reference sequence). V was trimmed by 2 bases and J by 3 bases, leaving 9 bases between them. CDR3 length: 14 residues. The CDR3 DNA sequence: TGTGCCAGCAGTTTAGCGGGGCCAACAGATACGCAGTATTTT. This gives the protein CASSLAGPTDTQYF.

V and J are TRBV14 and TRBJ2-7; D may be TRBD1 (6 bases). Germline lookup yields CDR1 SGHDN and CDR2 FVKESK. Trimming cost V 0 bases and J 0 bases, with 24 bases left between them. This CDR3 contains 20 residues. The CDR3 region is CASSQDWKTVGAWGSYEQYF. CDR3 bases: TGTGCCAGCAGCCAAGATTGGAAAACAGTGGGGGCATGGGGCTCCTACGAGCAGTACTTC.

This CDR3 reads CASSPGTSGYEQYF. For the CDR3, the DNA is TGTGCCAGCAGCCCCGGGACTAGCGGCTACGAGCAGTACTTC. V usage is TRBV5-4 and J usage is TRBJ2-7; TRBD2 matches 11 bases. The CDR3 runs 14 residues. V lost 4 bases to trimming and J lost 3 bases; unmatched junction nucleotides: 3. CDR1 is SGHNT, CDR2 YYREEE, per germline (reference sequence).

The chain carries TRBV27 and TRBJ2-7; 7 bases agree with TRBD1. This CDR3 spans 16 amino acids. V lost 1 base, J lost 3 bases, and 9 bases stayed unmatched. Germline CDR1 is MNHEY and CDR2 is SMNVEV (reference sequence). CDR3 sequence reads: CASSLLVETGHYEQYF. The CDR3 coding sequence is TGTGCCAGCAGTTTATTGGTGGAGACAGGGCACTACGAGCAGTACTTC.

V and J are TRBV7-9 and TRBJ2-2, with D maybe TRBD2 (6 bases). Looked up from germline, CDR1 is SEHNR and CDR2 is FQNEAQ (reference sequence). The CDR3 consists of 15 residues. V gave up 3 bases and J gave up 4 bases, with 12 bases separating them. The CDR3 region has the DNA TGTGCCAGCAGCTTTGGAGGGGAAGGCACCGGGGAGCTGTTTTTT. This translates into CASSFGGEGTGELFF.

The chain combines TRBV2 with TRBJ2-3; 10 bases line up with TRBD2. The V segment lost 4 bases and the J segment 4 bases; nucleotides outside the gene matches: 17. The CDR3 extends over 19 amino acids. CDR1 is SNHLY, CDR2 FYNNEI, per germline. The CDR3 protein is CASSVIPDATSGEADTQYF. For the CDR3, the DNA is TGTGCCAGCAGTGTTATTCCTGACGCAACTAGCGGGGAGGCAGATACGCAGTATTTT.

This chain uses TRBV11-2 with TRBJ2-2; no reliable D call. The CDR3 has 18 amino acids. Germline V gene sequence: CDR1 SGHAT, CDR2 FQNNGV. Trimming cost V 2 bases and J 0 bases, with 16 bases left between them. The CDR3 protein is CASSLFPSGLTNTGELFF. The CDR3 DNA sequence: TGTGCCAGCAGCTTATTTCCCAGTGGGCTAACGAACACCGGGGAGCTGTTTTTT.

V usage is TRBV11-2 and J usage is TRBJ2-3; 7 nucleotides match TRBD1. Germline V gene data show CDR1 as SGHAT and CDR2 as FQNNGV. Unmatched junction bases numbered 4, after V lost 4 bases and J lost 0 bases. This CDR3 is 15 amino acids long. This CDR3 is CASSSATGSTDTQYF. The CDR3 bases are TGTGCCAGCAGCTCCGCGACAGGGAGCACAGATACGCAGTATTTT.

This clone occurred once. J is TRBJ2-2 and V is TRBV29-1, with D maybe TRBD2 (6 bases). The V and J ends lost 8 bases and 2 bases respectively, with 12 bases between them. The CDR3 has 13 amino acids. Germline CDR1 SQVTM, CDR2 ANQGSEA. The DNA of the CDR3 is TGCAGCTCCTACGGGGGAAACACCGGGGAGCTGTTTTTT. Protein sequence: CSSYGGNTGELFF.

The CDR3 DNA follows: TGTGCCAGCAGCGGCTTCGGGACAGGGGCAGAGGAGCAGTTCTTC. Translation: CASSGFGTGAEEQFF. The V and J genes are TRBV9 and TRBJ2-1; 10 nucleotides line up with TRBD1. The CDR3 runs to 15 residues. Germline V lookup: CDR1 SGDLS, CDR2 YYNGEE. The V and J ends lost 3 bases and 10 bases, in that order; junction bases with no gene match: 10.

This chain links TRBV11-1 with TRBJ2-5; 11 nucleotides agree with TRBD1. This CDR3 contains 18 residues. V gave up 4 bases and J gave up 3 bases; unmatched junction bases: 13. Germline loops: CDR1 SGHAT, CDR2 FQDESV (reference sequence). The CDR3 bases are TGTGCCAGCAGCTCCCACCGGGACAGGGGGTCTGGCAAAGAGACCCAGTACTTC. This gives the protein CASSSHRDRGSGKETQYF.

The V gene is TRBV15, the J gene TRBJ2-7, with 8 bases identical to TRBD2. This CDR3 has 13 amino acids. Losses at the gene ends were 3 bases for V and 6 bases for J; bases not matched to a gene: 4. Germline lookup yields CDR1 LNHNV and CDR2 YYDKDF (reference sequence). CDR3 in DNA: TGTGCCACCAGCAGGACTAGCGTTGCCGAGCAGTACTTC. It translates to CATSRTSVAEQYF.

Comments on this clone: The sample holds other DNA sequences that translate to the same CDR3. This chain joins TRBV12-5 and TRBJ1-5; tentative D call: TRBD1 (5 bases). This CDR3 spans 17 amino acids. V was cut by 0 bases and J by 0 bases, with 12 bases left in between. Germline loops: CDR1 LGHNT, CDR2 FRNRAP. Here the CDR3 reads CASGLVHPGGSNQPQHF. Written as DNA, the CDR3 is TGTGCTAGTGGTTTGGTACACCCGGGGGGTAGCAATCAGCCCCAGCATTTT.